The 31 T cell receptor beta chains presented below share a single source sample, sequenced in a study of T cells in women clearing cervical HPV infection. TCRdb keeps only in-frame clones here, not all; method: immunoSEQ multiplex PCR. The sample data list fewer than 25,000 clones. Material for sequencing was blood buffy coat. These receptors originate from a woman between 18 and 75 years old with a cervical HPV16 infection that either progressed to CIN3+ or cleared (not recorded which).

Of note for this clone: The read falls 3 residues short of the CDR3 end, and the missing part is taken from the germline J gene. The chain carries TRBV30 and TRBJ1-6; D is possibly TRBD1 (6 bases). This CDR3 comprises 15 residues. The V gene's germline CDR1 is GTSNPN and CDR2 SVGIG (reference sequence). CDR3 amino acids: CAWSAVTTGLSTLHF. Incomplete CDR3 DNA: TGTGCCTGGAGTGCCGTCACTACAGGGTTGTCAACC.

In the case of this clone: Coverage ceases 3 residues before the CDR3 finishes, and the germline J gene fills in the end. J is TRBJ2-1 and V is TRBV6-2 or TRBV6-3, with 11 bases matching TRBD2. The CDR3 has 17 amino acids. V lost 5 bases to trimming and J lost 6 bases; unmatched junction nucleotides: 12. Per the germline V gene, CDR1 is MNHEY and CDR2 is SVGEGT. CDR3 DNA (partial): TGTGCCAGCAGTCGCACGATTAGCGGGAGGGCCCTCAATGAG. It specifies CASSRTISGRALNE. The complete CDR3 protein is CASSRTISGRALNEQFF.

For this clone: The read terminates 3 residues before the CDR3 end, so the remaining end is supplied by the germline J gene. The rearrangement links TRBV20-1 to TRBJ1-2, with 7 bases that match TRBD1. The CDR3 is 14 residues long. V shed 3 bases, J shed 3 bases, and the junction held 7 bases outside the gene matches. Germline V lookup: CDR1 DFQATT, CDR2 SNEGSKA (reference sequence). This CDR3 is CSASLPGGDYGYTF. The covered CDR3 bases are TGCAGTGCTAGTTTGCCAGGGGGTGACTATGGC.

Note on this clone: The read gets to within 3 residues of the CDR3 end, and the germline J gene fills in the rest. The chain links TRBV2 to TRBJ1-3, with 10 bases that match TRBD1. The germline V gene has CDR1 SNHLY and CDR2 FYNNEI. V lost 5 bases to trimming and J lost 1 base; unmatched junction nucleotides: 5. The CDR3 consists of 16 residues. CDR3 amino acids: CASSRDRGLSGNTIYF. CDR3 bases read: TGTGCCAGCAGTAGGGACAGGGGTTTGTCTGGAAACACC.

In terms of frequency, this clone is medium-sized. The read halts 3 residues ahead of the CDR3 end, with the missing end drawn from the germline J gene. The V gene is TRBV19, the J gene TRBJ2-4, with 8 positions matching TRBD2. The CDR3 has 18 amino acids. CDR1 is LNHDA and CDR2 is SQIVND in the germline V gene (reference sequence). V was pared by 0 bases and J by 0 bases, with 7 bases of the junction left unmatched. Partial CDR3 DNA: TGTGCCAGTAGTATAGATCGGGAGGGGCGGATAGCCAAAAACATT. Translating it yields CASSIDREGRIAKNI. The whole CDR3 reads CASSIDREGRIAKNIQYF.

Turning to this clone: The CDR3 is cut off 3 residues early in the read; its end comes from the germline J gene. V usage is TRBV10-3 and J usage is TRBJ1-5, with TRBD1 identical over 8 bases. CDR3 length: 13 residues. From germline, CDR1 is ENHRY and CDR2 SYGVKD. V was pared by 6 bases and J by 4 bases, with 2 bases of the junction left unmatched. CDR3 sequence reads: CAIRTGENQPQHF. The CDR3 DNA, read in part, is TGTGCCATCAGGACAGGGGAAAATCAGCCC.

CDR3 bases read: TGTGCCAGCAGTCTAGGACTAGGTTATATTAATGAG. This sequence encodes CASSLGLGYINE. The CDR3 in full is CASSLGLGYINEQFF. The V and J genes are TRBV12-3 or TRBV12-4 and TRBJ2-1; 7 nucleotides align to TRBD2. The observed sequence ends 3 residues before the CDR3 terminus, with the missing tail filled in from the germline J gene. V lost 5 bases, J lost 7 bases, and 11 bases stayed unmatched. There are 15 residues in the CDR3.

Worth noting for this clone: The DNA ends 3 residues before the CDR3 does, and the rest of the CDR3 is filled in from the germline J gene. The gene calls are TRBV19 and TRBJ2-7; 10 bases are a match to TRBD1. Germline CDR1 and CDR2: LNHDA and SQIVND (reference sequence). J gave up 6 bases and V 7 bases, and 12 bases lay outside the gene matches. The CDR3 totals 15 residues. The CDR3 DNA, read in part, is TGTGCCAGTAATGAGGGACAGGGGCCCGTGAGCGAG. This sequence encodes CASNEGQGPVSE. The CDR3 in its entirety is CASNEGQGPVSEQYF.

A word on this clone: The sequence runs out 3 residues before the end of the CDR3; the remainder is reconstructed from the germline J gene. The chain joins TRBV20-1 to TRBJ2-7; the match to TRBD2 covers 7 bases. CDR1 DFQATT and CDR2 SNEGSKA come from the germline V gene (reference sequence). The ends lost 8 bases at V and 0 bases at J; junction bases unmatched: 7. The CDR3 has 13 residues. CDR3 DNA (partial): TGCAGTTGGCCGGGGGAGGGCTCCTACGAG. Encoded protein: CSWPGEGSYE. The entire CDR3 protein reads CSWPGEGSYEQYF.

As concerns this clone: The read finishes 3 residues shy of the CDR3 end, and the germline J gene is used to complete it. This rearrangement joins TRBV6-8 to TRBJ2-7; TRBD1 matches at 9 bases. CDR1 MNHGY and CDR2 SAAAGT come from the germline V gene. The CDR3 covers 14 residues. Unmatched junction bases numbered 7, after V lost 6 bases and J lost 4 bases. CDR3 DNA, as far as it was read: TGTGCCAGCAGCACGGACAGGGGAGGATACGAG. Translation gives CASSTDRGGYE. In full, the CDR3 is CASSTDRGGYEQYF.

Worth noting for this clone: From the germline J gene comes the end of the CDR3, since the read stops 3 residues before it. The chain couples TRBV7-2 to TRBJ1-3; D remains ambiguous. Germline V lookup: CDR1 SGHTA, CDR2 FQGNSA. This CDR3 is 13 amino acids long. The CDR3 sequence: CASSLGPPSTIYF. The sequenced CDR3 bases are TGTGCCAGCAGCTTAGGCCCGCCGTCCACA.

With regard to this clone: With the read ending 3 residues before the CDR3 end, the germline J gene is used to fill in that end. The chain is built from TRBV5-1 and TRBJ2-2; 7 bases are shared with TRBD1. Germline values: CDR1 SGHRS, CDR2 YFSETQ. With 4 bases clipped from V and 6 bases from J, the junction kept 9 bases outside the gene matches. CDR3 length: 15 amino acids. The sequenced part of the CDR3 DNA is TGCGCCAGCAGCCGGGACAGACCAACGGCCGGGGAG. The encoded protein is CASSRDRPTAGE. The whole CDR3 region reads CASSRDRPTAGELFF.

As concerns this clone: With the read ending 3 residues before the CDR3 end, the germline J gene is used to fill in that end. This chain links TRBV7-3 with TRBJ2-1; 7 positions agree with TRBD1. The CDR3 is made up of 15 amino acids. V lost 3 bases, J lost 2 bases, and 4 bases stayed unmatched. Germline lookup yields CDR1 SGHTA and CDR2 FQGTGA. CDR3 bases read: TGTGCCAGCAGCTTCTGGCAGGGGGCCTACAATGAG. Protein product: CASSFWQGAYNE. In full, the CDR3 is CASSFWQGAYNEQFF.

Comments on this clone: The read finishes 3 residues shy of the CDR3 end, and the germline J gene is used to complete it. The J gene is TRBJ2-7, the V gene TRBV20-1; TRBD1 is a possible D gene (5 bases). The germline CDR1 and CDR2 sequences are DFQATT and SNEGSKA (reference sequence). Trimming removed 6 bases at V and 6 bases at J, with 30 bases between. The length of the CDR3 is 17 residues. Partial CDR3 DNA: TGCAGTGCGCGCCAGACTTGGTGGGGCGATGGTTGGAGCGAG. It translates to CSARQTWWGDGWSE. The full-length CDR3 reads as CSARQTWWGDGWSEQYF.

Regarding this clone: The read ends 3 residues early relative to the CDR3; the germline J gene fills the gap. This chain links TRBV5-6 with TRBJ2-5; D is possibly TRBD1 (5 bases). The CDR3 is 12 residues long. From germline, CDR1 is SGHDT and CDR2 YYEEEE. V dropped 4 bases and J dropped 1 base, with 5 bases sitting between them. The sequenced CDR3 bases are TGTGCCAGCAGCAGGGGCCAAGAGACC. Protein product: CASSRGQET. The whole CDR3 reads CASSRGQETQYF. Filled out from reference TRBV5-6 and TRBJ2-5, the complete variable domain reads DAGVTQSPTHLIKTRGQQVTLRCSPKSGHDTVSWYQQALGQGPQFIFQYYEEEERQRGNFPDRFSGHQFPNYSSELNVNALLLGDSALYLCASSRGQETQYFGPGTRLLVL.

With respect to this clone: The read stops 3 residues short of the end of the CDR3; the missing end is completed from the germline J gene. The gene calls are TRBV2 and TRBJ2-3; tentatively, D is TRBD2 (5 bases). The CDR3 runs 14 residues. Looked up from germline, CDR1 is SNHLY and CDR2 is FYNNEI. V dropped 5 bases and J dropped 0 bases, with 9 bases sitting between them. CDR3 in amino acids: CASSTTRSTDTQYF. Partial CDR3 DNA: TGTGCCAGCAGTACTACTAGGAGCACAGATACG.

As for this clone: The read terminates 3 residues ahead of where the CDR3 ends, so the germline J gene completes it. This sequence joins TRBV7-9 and TRBJ1-2; TRBD1 matches at 8 bases. The CDR3 is 13 residues long. In germline, CDR1 is SEHNR, CDR2 FQNEAQ (reference sequence). The CDR3 here is CASSLGQGLGYTF. Partial CDR3 DNA: TGTGCCAGCAGCTTAGGACAGGGGTTGGGC.

On this clone: The read stops 3 residues short of the end of the CDR3; the missing end is completed from the germline J gene. This sequence joins TRBV30 and TRBJ2-5; TRBD2 matches at 11 bases. Germline V gene data show CDR1 as GTSNPN and CDR2 as SVGIG (reference sequence). This CDR3 is built from 15 residues. Trimming took 2 bases from V and 1 from J; bases not matched to a gene: 3. CDR3 DNA, as far as it was read: TGTGCCTGGAGTATCGGACTAGCGGGCCAAGAGACC. The encoded protein is CAWSIGLAGQET. The whole CDR3 sequence reads CAWSIGLAGQETQYF.

Of note for this clone: The read halts 3 residues ahead of the CDR3 end, with the missing end drawn from the germline J gene. The rearrangement joins TRBV30 to TRBJ1-1, with TRBD1 identical over 7 bases. From germline, CDR1 is GTSNPN and CDR2 SVGIG (reference sequence). Trimming at V came to 4 bases and at J to 4 bases, leaving 6 bases not matched to a gene. The CDR3 runs to 13 residues. The CDR3 bases that were read are TGTGCCTGGATGAGGGGGCCGAGCACTGAA. Encoded protein: CAWMRGPSTE. The CDR3 in its entirety is CAWMRGPSTEAFF.

This clone ranks as medium-sized in terms of frequency. The CDR3 end falls 3 residues outside the read, so it is completed with the germline J gene. V is TRBV6-1 and J is TRBJ2-6; no clear D. CDR3 length: 16 residues. The germline V gene has CDR1 MNHNS and CDR2 SASEGT. V lost 3 bases to trimming and J lost 0 bases, with 9 bases between them. The CDR3: CASSEMGHSGANVLTF. The sequenced CDR3 bases are TGTGCCAGCAGTGAGATGGGCCACTCTGGGGCCAACGTC.

About this clone itself: From the germline J gene comes the end of the CDR3, since the read stops 3 residues before it. The chain couples TRBV29-1 to TRBJ2-1, with D possibly matching TRBD1 (5 bases). CDR1 and CDR2 (germline): SQVTM, ANQGSEA. The CDR3 spans 13 residues. Trimming cost V 4 bases and J 0 bases, with 7 bases left between them. The DNA read from the CDR3 is TGCAGCGTTGGCAGGGACTCCTACAATGAG. Amino acid sequence: CSVGRDSYNE. The whole CDR3 is CSVGRDSYNEQFF.

A note on this clone: The read terminates 3 residues before the CDR3 end, so the remaining end is supplied by the germline J gene. The V gene is TRBV2, the J gene TRBJ2-6; D call uncertain. Trimming shortened V by 4 bases and J by 0 bases, and 10 bases separated the two germline ends. The CDR3 runs to 16 residues. The germline gives CDR1 SNHLY, CDR2 FYNNEI. Incomplete CDR3 DNA: TGTGCCAGCAGTGGACTTCCGCTCTCTGGGGCCAACGTC. This translates into CASSGLPLSGANV. The CDR3 as a whole reads CASSGLPLSGANVLTF. Together with reference TRBV2 and TRBJ2-6, the CDR3 gives the full variable domain: EPEVTQTPSHQVTQMGQEVILRCVPISNHLYFYWYRQILGQKVEFLVSFYNNEISEKSEIFDDQFSVERPDGSNFTLKIRSTKLEDSAMYFCASSGLPLSGANVLTFGAGSRLTVL.

Comments on this clone: The CDR3 end falls 3 residues outside the read, so it is completed with the germline J gene. This chain joins TRBV20-1 and TRBJ1-1; possible D gene TRBD1, 5 bases. Germline values: CDR1 DFQATT, CDR2 SNEGSKA (reference sequence). This CDR3 is 14 amino acids long. Trimming left V 3 bases short and J 1 base short, with 12 bases between. The CDR3 loop is CSARQGAGNTEAFF. The DNA read from the CDR3 is TGCAGTGCTAGGCAGGGTGCCGGGAACACTGAA.

Worth noting for this clone: Coverage ceases 3 residues before the CDR3 finishes, and the germline J gene fills in the end. This chain uses TRBV11-2 with TRBJ2-7; D is unclear. Trimming removed 1 base at V and 4 bases at J, with 11 bases between. In germline, CDR1 is SGHAT, CDR2 FQNNGV. The CDR3 runs to 14 residues. The DNA read from the CDR3 is TGTGCCAGCAGCTTAGGGGCCAGTAGATACGAG. Translating gives CASSLGASRYE. The entire CDR3 protein reads CASSLGASRYEQYF.

As for this clone: The read terminates 3 residues before the CDR3 end, so the remaining end is supplied by the germline J gene. The gene calls are TRBV7-6 and TRBJ2-5, with no clear D. This CDR3 is built from 12 residues. CDR1 SGHVS and CDR2 FNYEAQ come from the germline V gene. V gave up 5 bases and J gave up 4 bases, with 8 bases separating them. CDR3 loop: CASSPPGETQYF. The part of the CDR3 DNA that was read is TGTGCCAGCAGCCCACCCGGAGAGACC.

On this clone itself: The CDR3 end falls 3 residues outside the read, so it is completed with the germline J gene. V is TRBV5-5 and J is TRBJ2-2; 8 nucleotides match TRBD2. The CDR3 sequence is 15 residues long. Unmatched junction bases numbered 7, after V lost 1 base and J lost 8 bases. Germline lookup yields CDR1 SGHKS and CDR2 YYEKEE (reference sequence). The CDR3 here is CASSLTAGASGELFF. The part of the CDR3 DNA that was read is TGTGCCAGCAGCTTGACAGCGGGAGCTTCTGGGGAG. Full variable domain (rest looked up from reference TRBV5-5 and TRBJ2-2): DAGVTQSPTHLIKTRGQQVTLRCSPISGHKSVSWYQQVLGQGPQFIFQYYEKEERGRGNFPDRFSARQFPNYSSELNVNALLLGDSALYLCASSLTAGASGELFFGEGSRLTVL.

Notes on this clone: The sequenced fragment ends 3 residues before the CDR3 boundary, so the rest is inferred from the germline J gene. The V call is TRBV11-2, the J call TRBJ2-7; possibly TRBD1 for D (6 bases). Trimming shortened V by 5 bases and J by 4 bases, and 9 bases separated the two germline ends. The CDR3 covers 12 residues. Germline V gives CDR1 SGHAT, CDR2 FQNNGV. This CDR3 reads CASSMDSYEQYF. The CDR3 DNA, read in part, is TGTGCCAGCAGCATGGACAGTTACGAG.

Regarding this clone: The DNA ends 3 residues before the CDR3 does, and the rest of the CDR3 is filled in from the germline J gene. The chain uses TRBV7-3 and TRBJ1-3; possible D gene TRBD1, 5 bases. This CDR3 contains 15 residues. V lost 7 bases and J 0 bases, leaving 13 bases between the germline ends. Germline loops: CDR1 SGHTA, CDR2 FQGTGA. CDR3 region: CASKLTGGSGNTIYF. Incomplete CDR3 DNA: TGTGCCAGCAAGCTTACGGGGGGCTCTGGAAACACC.

Points on this clone: The read gets to within 3 residues of the CDR3 end, and the germline J gene fills in the rest. The V gene is TRBV3-1 (or the pseudogene TRBV3-2), the J gene TRBJ2-2; a weak D match, TRBD2 (5 bases). The germline V gene encodes CDR1 LGHDT and CDR2 YNNKEL (reference sequence). Trimming pared 1 base from V and 7 bases from J, leaving 10 bases between. This CDR3 region has 14 residues. The CDR3: CASSQGLAGGELFF. The sequenced part of the CDR3 DNA is TGTGCCAGCAGCCAAGGTCTAGCAGGCGGGGAG.

This CDR3 reads CASSTSYNEQFF. The CDR3 DNA, read in part, is TGTGCCAGTAGTACCTCGTACAATGAG. The chain employs TRBV19 and TRBJ2-1; no firm D call. The read terminates 3 residues ahead of where the CDR3 ends, so the germline J gene completes it. Trimming shortened V by 4 bases and J by 4 bases, and 5 bases separated the two germline ends. The CDR3 spans 12 residues. From germline, CDR1 is LNHDA and CDR2 SQIVND (reference sequence).

About this clone itself: The CDR3 end lies 3 residues beyond the end of the read and is filled in from the germline J gene. J is TRBJ2-3 and V is TRBV7-2; tentatively, D is TRBD1 or TRBD2 (5 bases each). Looked up from germline, CDR1 is SGHTA and CDR2 is FQGNSA. The CDR3 contains 16 residues. Partial CDR3 DNA: TGTGCCAGCAGCTTAGCGAGCCAGGGAGTCGCACAGCCG. This sequence encodes CASSLASQGVAQP. The complete CDR3 sequence is CASSLASQGVAQPQYF.